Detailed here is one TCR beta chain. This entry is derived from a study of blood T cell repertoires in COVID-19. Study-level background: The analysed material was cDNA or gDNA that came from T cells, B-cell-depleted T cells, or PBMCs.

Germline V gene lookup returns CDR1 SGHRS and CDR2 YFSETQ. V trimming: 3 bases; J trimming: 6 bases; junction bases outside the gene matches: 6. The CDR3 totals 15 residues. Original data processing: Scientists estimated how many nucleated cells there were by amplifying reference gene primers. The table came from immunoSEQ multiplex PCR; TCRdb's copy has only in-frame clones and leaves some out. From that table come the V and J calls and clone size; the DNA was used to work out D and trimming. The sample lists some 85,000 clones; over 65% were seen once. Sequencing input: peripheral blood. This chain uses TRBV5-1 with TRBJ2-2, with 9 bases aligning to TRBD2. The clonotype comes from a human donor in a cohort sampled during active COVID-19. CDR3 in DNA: TGCGCCAGCAGCTCGCCGGGACTAGCCCCCGGGGAGCTGTTTTTT. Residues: CASSSPGLAPGELFF.